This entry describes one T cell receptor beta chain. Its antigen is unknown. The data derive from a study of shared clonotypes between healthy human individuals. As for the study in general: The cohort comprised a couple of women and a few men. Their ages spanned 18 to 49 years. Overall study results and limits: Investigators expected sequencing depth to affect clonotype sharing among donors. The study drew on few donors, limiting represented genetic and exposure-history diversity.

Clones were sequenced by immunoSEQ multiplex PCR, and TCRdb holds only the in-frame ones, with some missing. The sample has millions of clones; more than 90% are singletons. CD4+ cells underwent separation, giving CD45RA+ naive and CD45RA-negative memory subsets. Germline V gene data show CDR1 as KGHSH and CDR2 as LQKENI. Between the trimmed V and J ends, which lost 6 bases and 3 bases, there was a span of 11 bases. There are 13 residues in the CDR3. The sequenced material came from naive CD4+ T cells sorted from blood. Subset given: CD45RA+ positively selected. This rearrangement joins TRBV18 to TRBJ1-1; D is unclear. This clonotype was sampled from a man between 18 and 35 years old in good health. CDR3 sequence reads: CASSQLKDTEAFF. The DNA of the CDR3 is TGTGCCAGCTCTCAACTCAAGGACACTGAAGCTTTCTTT.